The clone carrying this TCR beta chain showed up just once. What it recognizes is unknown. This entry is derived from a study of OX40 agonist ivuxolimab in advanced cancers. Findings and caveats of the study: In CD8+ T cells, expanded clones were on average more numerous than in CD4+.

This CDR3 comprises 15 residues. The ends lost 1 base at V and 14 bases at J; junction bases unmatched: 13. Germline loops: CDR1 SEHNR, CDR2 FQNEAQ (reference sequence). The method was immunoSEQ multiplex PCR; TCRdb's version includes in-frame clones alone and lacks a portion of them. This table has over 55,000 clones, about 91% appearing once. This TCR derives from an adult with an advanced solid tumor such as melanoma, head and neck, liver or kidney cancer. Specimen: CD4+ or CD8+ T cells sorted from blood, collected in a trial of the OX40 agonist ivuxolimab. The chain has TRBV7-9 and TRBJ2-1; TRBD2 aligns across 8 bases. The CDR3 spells CASSLDPSSGTREFF. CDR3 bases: TGTGCCAGCAGCTTAGACCCTTCGTCCGGGACTAGGGAGTTCTTC. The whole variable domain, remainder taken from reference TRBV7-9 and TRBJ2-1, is DTGVSQNPRHKITKRGQNVTFRCDPISEHNRLYWYRQTLGQGPEFLTYFQNEAQLEKSRLLSDRFSAERPKGSFSTLEIQRTEQGDSAMYLCASSLDPSSGTREFFGPGTRLTVL.